This TCR beta chain was identified in a study of blood T cell repertoires in COVID-19. Participant age was roughly 18 to 95 years, and participants resided in about two dozen US areas. Clinical history as reported by participants underpinned cohort assignment. The CDR3 totals 14 residues. V lost 4 bases and J 2 bases, leaving 9 bases between the germline ends. CDR1 is LNHDA and CDR2 is SQIVND in the germline V gene (reference sequence). The table came from immunoSEQ multiplex PCR; TCRdb's copy has only in-frame clones and leaves some out. The sample contains 180,000 or so clones, roughly 88% of which appear only once.

This TCR derives from a woman aged 55-70 years who had recovered from COVID-19. The rearrangement joins TRBV19 to TRBJ1-3; no definite D call. Source material: PBMCs or T cells enriched from blood (not recorded which). CDR3 amino acids: CASSNTDPGNTIYF. The CDR3 nucleotides read TGTGCCAGTAGTAATACAGACCCTGGAAACACCATATATTTT.